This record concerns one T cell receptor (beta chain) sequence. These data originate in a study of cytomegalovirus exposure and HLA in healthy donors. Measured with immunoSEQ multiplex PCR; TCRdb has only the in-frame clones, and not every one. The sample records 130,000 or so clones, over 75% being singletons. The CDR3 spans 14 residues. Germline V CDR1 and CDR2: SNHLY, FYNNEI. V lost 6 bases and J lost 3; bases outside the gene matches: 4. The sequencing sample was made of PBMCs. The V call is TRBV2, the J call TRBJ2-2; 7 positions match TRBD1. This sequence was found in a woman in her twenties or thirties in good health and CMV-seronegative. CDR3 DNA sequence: TGTGCCAGCAGACCGGGACAGCACACCGGGGAGCTGTTTTTT. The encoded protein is CASRPGQHTGELFF.